The 24 T cell receptor beta chains given below trace back to one sample, sequenced in a study of blood T cell repertoires in COVID-19. The method was immunoSEQ multiplex PCR; TCRdb's version includes in-frame clones alone and lacks a portion of them. The table records some 400,000 clones, about 90% of them present only once. Specimen: peripheral blood. All receptors come from an older woman with COVID-19, enrolled during active disease.

V usage is TRBV1 and J usage is TRBJ1-5; no check of the table's D call, TRBD1, against the DNA was made. TRBV1 is assigned pseudogene status. The CDR3 runs 15 residues. Written as DNA, the CDR3 is TGCACCAGCAGCCGAATGGACAGGGGGTCCCAGCCCCAGCATTTT. Translating gives CTSSRMDRGSQPQHF.

With regard to this clone: The sample holds other DNA sequences that translate to the same CDR3. The chain combines TRBV5-1 with TRBJ2-1; D is perhaps TRBD1 (5 bases). The V gene's germline CDR1 is SGHRS and CDR2 YFSETQ. This CDR3 contains 13 residues. Trimming removed 6 bases from V and 7 bases from J, with 14 bases in between. The CDR3 reads CASTQGPGNEQFF. The CDR3 DNA reads TGCGCCAGCACGCAGGGTCCCGGGAATGAGCAGTTCTTC.

V usage is TRBV5-1 and J usage is TRBJ1-2; TRBD1 agrees at 10 bases. This CDR3 has 17 amino acids. Trimming cost V 2 bases and J 6 bases; bases outside gene matches: 13. Germline CDR1 and CDR2: SGHRS and YFSETQ. The CDR3 loop is CASSLNARDRGFDGYTF. The CDR3, as DNA: TGCGCCAGCAGCTTAAACGCCCGGGACAGGGGTTTCGATGGCTACACCTTC.

The chain employs TRBV6-1 and TRBJ1-2; D gene uncertain. CDR1 is MNHNS, CDR2 SASEGT, per germline. CDR3 length: 13 residues. The ends were cut back, 0 bases at V and 8 bases at J, with 10 bases in the middle. CDR3 nucleotide sequence: TGTGCCAGCAGTGAAGCCCGGGGAGGGGGCTACACCTTC. It codes for CASSEARGGGYTF.

In its sample, this clone was seen once. The rearrangement uses TRBV5-1 and TRBJ1-2; D ambiguous. Germline V lookup: CDR1 SGHRS, CDR2 YFSETQ. The ends were cut back, 4 bases at V and 1 base at J, with 11 bases in the middle. The CDR3 length is 14 residues. Here the CDR3 DNA reads TGCGCCAGCAGCCCCGGAGGCGTTAACTATGGCTACACCTTC. It is translated as CASSPGGVNYGYTF.

This clone was seen a handful of times. The chain is built from TRBV7-6 and TRBJ2-2; TRBD2 is a possible D gene (6 bases). This CDR3 is 14 amino acids long. Germline V lookup: CDR1 SGHVS, CDR2 FNYEAQ. Trimming removed 1 base from V and 6 bases from J, with 9 bases in between. The CDR3 nucleotides are TGTGCCAGCAGCTTAGGTGGACTACCCGGGGAGCTGTTTTTT. It is translated as CASSLGGLPGELFF.

This clone was counted between two and nine times. The V gene is TRBV30, the J gene TRBJ2-1, with 7 bases matching TRBD2. The CDR3 loop spans 13 amino acids. Germline assignment: CDR1 GTSNPN and CDR2 SVGIG (reference sequence). Trimming at V came to 0 bases and at J to 13 bases, leaving 9 bases not matched to a gene. CDR3 in amino acids: CAWSVRGAGDQFF. CDR3 DNA sequence: TGTGCCTGGAGTGTACGCGGGGCGGGGGATCAGTTCTTC.

The chain has TRBV5-1 and TRBJ2-3; no clear D. The germline V gene encodes CDR1 SGHRS and CDR2 YFSETQ. The CDR3 spans 12 residues. Deletions cut 0 bases from V and 5 bases from J, with 4 bases between. Written as DNA, the CDR3 is TGCGCCAGCAGCTTGGGAGTAGATACGCAGTATTTT. Translated, it gives CASSLGVDTQYF.

CDR3 amino acids: CASSHPDRGRLETQYF. DNA for the CDR3: TGTGCCAGCAGCCACCCCGACAGGGGGCGGTTGGAGACCCAGTACTTC. V usage is TRBV3-1 (or the pseudogene TRBV3-2) and J usage is TRBJ2-5; TRBD1 matches at 10 bases. The CDR3 runs 16 residues. Per the germline V gene, CDR1 is LGHDT and CDR2 is YNNKEL (reference sequence). Trimming at V came to 3 bases and at J to 5 bases, leaving 9 bases not matched to a gene.

Only one count was recorded for this clone. A much larger clone is a single base away; this may be a read error. The same CDR3 arises from other DNA sequences in this sample as well. The chain couples TRBV27 to TRBJ1-1; D gene ambiguous. Looked up from germline, CDR1 is MNHEY and CDR2 is SMNVEV (reference sequence). V shed 3 bases and J shed 1 base, with 6 bases lying between them. CDR3 length: 13 amino acids. CDR3 DNA sequence: TGTGCCAGCAGTTTCCGACAGAACACTGAAGCTTTCTTT. Amino acids: CASSFRQNTEAFF.

This clone was seen ten or more times. The chain links TRBV11-2 to TRBJ2-7, with 10 bases identical to TRBD2. CDR1 and CDR2 (germline): SGHAT, FQNNGV. Trimming cost V 3 bases and J 6 bases; bases outside gene matches: 5. The length of the CDR3 is 14 residues. CDR3 bases: TGTGCCAGCAGCTTGGGACTAGCGAATTCCGAGCAGTACTTC. Amino acid sequence: CASSLGLANSEQYF. Looking up the rest from reference TRBV11-2 and TRBJ2-7 gives the full variable domain: EAGVAQSPRYKIIEKRQSVAFWCNPISGHATLYWYQQILGQGPKLLIQFQNNGVVDDSQLPKDRFSAERLKGVDSTLKIQPAKLEDSAVYLCASSLGLANSEQYFGPGTRLTVT.

The J gene is TRBJ1-2, the V gene TRBV5-1; 12 positions agree with TRBD1. Trimming took 4 bases from V and 5 from J; bases not matched to a gene: 9. The CDR3 has 16 amino acids. Germline V gives CDR1 SGHRS, CDR2 YFSETQ. CDR3 nucleotide sequence: TGCGCCAGCAGCCACAGCGGGACAGGGGGCCAGTATGGCTACACCTTC. Translation gives CASSHSGTGGQYGYTF.

V usage is TRBV5-1 and J usage is TRBJ2-3; 9 bases agree with TRBD2. The CDR3 is 14 amino acids. V trimming: 4 bases; J trimming: 3 bases; junction bases outside the gene matches: 3. The germline V gene encodes CDR1 SGHRS and CDR2 YFSETQ. The CDR3 DNA is TGCGCCAGCAGCCCCGCGGGAGGGACAGATACGCAGTATTTT. Amino acids: CASSPAGGTDTQYF. The entire variable domain, with the rest obtained from reference TRBV5-1 and TRBJ2-3, is as follows: KAGVTQTPRYLIKTRGQQVTLSCSPISGHRSVSWYQQTPGQGLQFLFEYFSETQRNKGNFPGRFSGRQFSNSRSEMNVSTLELGDSALYLCASSPAGGTDTQYFGPGTRLTVL.

The chain joins TRBV28 to TRBJ2-7; 7 nucleotides line up with TRBD1. Germline CDR1 is MDHEN and CDR2 is SYDVKM. Trimming removed 7 bases from V and 2 bases from J; junction bases left unmatched: 5. This CDR3 is built from 13 residues. The CDR3 DNA sequence: TGTGCCAGCAATACAGGGGTCCCCTACGAGCAGTACTTC. Translated, it gives CASNTGVPYEQYF.

The V call is TRBV19, the J call TRBJ1-2; the match to TRBD1 covers 9 bases. V lost 5 bases, J lost 4 bases, and 8 bases stayed unmatched. Germline CDR1 and CDR2: LNHDA and SQIVND (reference sequence). CDR3 length: 15 amino acids. For the CDR3, the DNA is TGTGCCAGTAGTCGCTCCGGGACAGGGACCTATGGCTACACCTTC. This translates into CASSRSGTGTYGYTF.

V usage is TRBV6-4 and J usage is TRBJ1-2; D is uncertain. This CDR3 comprises 15 residues. Germline V gene data show CDR1 as MRHNA and CDR2 as SNTAGT. V was pared by 4 bases and J by 7 bases, with 19 bases between. Here the CDR3 DNA reads TGTGCCAGCAGTGCGGGCCAGGCGGGAAAGCGTGGCTACACCTTC. Encoded protein: CASSAGQAGKRGYTF.

V is TRBV4-1 and J is TRBJ2-1, with D unclear. The CDR3 loop spans 13 amino acids. Per germline, CDR1 MGHRA and CDR2 YSYEKL. Trimming took 6 bases from V and 8 from J, leaving 14 bases between them. CDR3 in amino acids: CASSFPGAHEQFF. The CDR3, as DNA: TGCGCCAGCAGTTTCCCCGGTGCACATGAGCAGTTCTTC.

The V and J genes are TRBV25-1 and TRBJ1-5; 9 bases match TRBD1. There are 18 residues in the CDR3. Germline CDR1 reads MGHDK; CDR2 reads SYGVNS. J lost 1 base, V lost 9 bases, and 16 bases had no gene match. CDR3: CARDPGTGRSMSNQPQHF. The CDR3 nucleotides are TGTGCCAGAGATCCCGGGACAGGGCGTTCAATGAGCAATCAGCCCCAGCATTTT.

V is TRBV30 and J is TRBJ2-3, with D possibly being TRBD1 (6 bases). Germline CDR1 and CDR2: GTSNPN and SVGIG (reference sequence). The V and J ends lost 2 bases and 3 bases respectively, with 15 bases between them. The CDR3 is made up of 15 amino acids. For the CDR3, the DNA is TGTGCCTGGAGTACCGCCCGAGGGGGTACAGATACGCAGTATTTT. Encoded protein: CAWSTARGGTDTQYF. The full variable domain, rest sourced from reference TRBV30 and TRBJ2-3, is SQTIHQWPATLVQPVGSPLSLECTVEGTSNPNLYWYRQAAGRGLQLLFYSVGIGQISSEVPQNLSASRPQDRQFILSSKKLLLSDSGFYLCAWSTARGGTDTQYFGPGTRLTVL.

In this sample, this clone turned up a few times. The J gene is TRBJ1-5, the V gene TRBV4-1, with 8 bases fitting TRBD1. This CDR3 spans 15 amino acids. V shed 4 bases, J shed 5 bases, and the junction held 7 bases outside the gene matches. Germline lookup yields CDR1 MGHRA and CDR2 YSYEKL. The CDR3 nucleotides are TGCGCCAGCAGCCCCCAGGGGGCCGAGGATCAGCCCCAGCATTTT. Encoded protein: CASSPQGAEDQPQHF.

This chain uses TRBV9 with TRBJ2-7, with D possibly TRBD2 on 5 matching bases. This CDR3 is built from 16 residues. In germline, CDR1 is SGDLS, CDR2 YYNGEE. Trimming removed 5 bases at V and 3 bases at J, with 21 bases between. The CDR3 nucleotides are TGTGCCAGCAGTCCGAGGGAAGCCCGGACTTACTACGAGCAGTACTTC. Its translation: CASSPREARTYYEQYF.

The count of this clone is one. The V call is TRBV19, the J call TRBJ1-1; TRBD1 aligns across 12 bases. Germline trimming cut 5 bases from V and 3 bases from J; bases unmatched to any gene: 4. This CDR3 comprises 15 residues. The V gene's germline CDR1 is LNHDA and CDR2 SQIVND (reference sequence). The chain's CDR3 is CASSSGQGADTEAFF. In DNA, the CDR3 is TGTGCCAGTAGTTCGGGACAGGGGGCGGACACTGAAGCTTTCTTT.

The V and J genes are TRBV28 and TRBJ2-2; D is unclear. Trimming left V 7 bases short and J 6 bases short, with 12 bases between. Germline V CDR1 and CDR2: MDHEN, SYDVKM. The CDR3 runs 13 residues. The CDR3, as DNA: TGTGCCAGCAAACGAGATCTTCCCGGGGAGCTGTTTTTT. Amino acids: CASKRDLPGELFF.

The CDR3 bases are TGCGCCAGCAGGACTGGAGACAGGGATGGCAATCAGCCCCAGCATTTT. It specifies CASRTGDRDGNQPQHF. The chain employs TRBV23-1 and TRBJ1-5, with 7 bases identical to TRBD1. TRBV23-1 is filed as an ORF, its function uncertain. The V segment lost 6 bases and the J segment 2 bases; nucleotides outside the gene matches: 10. This CDR3 is 16 amino acids long.